One and the same sample provided the 14 T cell receptor beta chains below, sequenced in a study of beta chain features in type 1 diabetes. Expressed TCRB transcripts were sequenced because the entire RNA isolate underwent reverse transcription. Some clones are missing from TCRdb's copy, which holds only in-frame ones; the method was immunoSEQ multiplex PCR. The sample has hundreds of thousands of clones, roughly 9.6% seen once; the top ten hold just under 0.035%. The sequenced material came from naive CD4+ T cells from blood. Every receptor here comes from a woman between 18 and 29 years old in good health.

This clone was picked up a small number of times. The V and J genes are TRBV18 and TRBJ1-1; D is unresolved. V lost 6 bases and J lost 2, with 4 bases in between. This CDR3 is built from 11 residues. CDR1 and CDR2 from the germline V gene are KGHSH and LQKENI. The CDR3 protein is CASSSNTEAFF. CDR3 sequence (DNA): TGTGCCAGCTCTTCAAACACTGAAGCTTTCTTT.

The V call is TRBV7-9, the J call TRBJ2-6; D possibly corresponds to TRBD1 (6 bases). The CDR3 is 15 amino acids. The V gene lost 5 bases and the J gene lost 2 bases, with 10 bases spanning the gap. Germline values: CDR1 SEHNR, CDR2 FQNEAQ (reference sequence). The CDR3 DNA is TGTGCCAGCAGCGCCCCAGGGGCTGGGGCCAACGTCCTGACTTTC. Its translation is CASSAPGAGANVLTF. Combining the CDR3 with reference TRBV7-9 and TRBJ2-6 gives the whole variable domain DTGVSQNPRHKITKRGQNVTFRCDPISEHNRLYWYRQTLGQGPEFLTYFQNEAQLEKSRLLSDRFSAERPKGSFSTLEIQRTEQGDSAMYLCASSAPGAGANVLTFGAGSRLTVL.

Only a few counts were recorded for this clone. This CDR3 is CSVEDLSAYEQYF. The CDR3 bases are TGCAGCGTTGAAGATTTGTCCGCCTACGAGCAGTACTTC. The rearrangement joins TRBV29-1 to TRBJ2-7; D uncertain. CDR3 size: 13 residues. Germline CDR1 SQVTM, CDR2 ANQGSEA. The V end lost 0 bases, the J end lost 2 bases, and 8 bases lay between the germline ends.

This chain uses TRBV5-1 with TRBJ1-4; tentative D call: TRBD1 (6 bases). V was shortened by 3 bases and J by 7 bases, with 13 bases between the two germline ends. Germline V lookup: CDR1 SGHRS, CDR2 YFSETQ. The CDR3 totals 14 residues. The CDR3 loop is CASSSGRQVEKLFF. In DNA, the CDR3 is TGCGCCAGCAGCTCCGGACGACAGGTTGAAAAACTGTTTTTT.

The genes are TRBV30 and TRBJ1-2, with D hard to call. Looked up from germline, CDR1 is GTSNPN and CDR2 is SVGIG (reference sequence). The CDR3 runs 11 residues. V gave up 7 bases and J gave up 8 bases, with 14 bases separating them. CDR3 residues: CAYDRAGGYTF. CDR3 sequence (DNA): TGTGCCTATGACCGGGCGGGAGGCTACACCTTC. Together with reference TRBV30 and TRBJ1-2, the CDR3 gives the full variable domain: SQTIHQWPATLVQPVGSPLSLECTVEGTSNPNLYWYRQAAGRGLQLLFYSVGIGQISSEVPQNLSASRPQDRQFILSSKKLLLSDSGFYLCAYDRAGGYTFGSGTRLTVV.

This clone was observed a few times. The DNA of the CDR3 is TGTGCCAGCAGCCGAACACAGGGGAGAGATCAGCCCCAGCATTTT. Translated, it gives CASSRTQGRDQPQHF. This sequence joins TRBV11-2 and TRBJ1-5; 7 bases agree with TRBD1. After removal of 5 bases from V and 5 bases from J, the junction contained 9 bases not matched to a gene. CDR3 size: 15 residues. The germline V gene has CDR1 SGHAT and CDR2 FQNNGV.

There are a few counts of this clone. The chain is built from TRBV19 and TRBJ2-1, with 8 bases matching TRBD2. J lost 9 bases, V lost 2 bases, and 6 bases had no gene match. In germline, CDR1 is LNHDA, CDR2 SQIVND (reference sequence). The CDR3 is 14 amino acids. The CDR3 loop reads CASSIPGGRTEQFF. The CDR3 DNA follows: TGTGCCAGTAGTATACCGGGAGGGCGGACTGAGCAGTTCTTC.

This chain connects TRBV27 to TRBJ2-7; 11 bases are a match to TRBD2. The V gene end was trimmed by 1 base and the J gene end by 0 bases; junction bases not matched to a gene: 2. Germline CDR1 MNHEY, CDR2 SMNVEV (reference sequence). The CDR3 has 16 amino acids. CDR3 nucleotide sequence: TGTGCCAGCAGTTTATTAGCGGGAGGGGGCTCCTACGAGCAGTACTTC. Protein: CASSLLAGGGSYEQYF.

The rearrangement links TRBV7-8 to TRBJ2-6; tentative D call: TRBD2 (5 bases). This CDR3 is built from 16 residues. Looked up from germline, CDR1 is SGHVS and CDR2 is FQNEAQ. V was shortened by 5 bases and J by 1 base, with 12 bases between the two germline ends. The CDR3 nucleotides are TGTGCCAGCAGCCGTATCAGCGGTTCTGGGGCCAACGTCCTGACTTTC. Its translation: CASSRISGSGANVLTF.

This clone was observed a handful of times. This sequence joins TRBV5-6 and TRBJ2-3; TRBD2 agrees at 11 bases. The junction had 14 bases not matched to a gene; V was cut back by 4 bases and J by 4 bases. The CDR3 is made up of 18 amino acids. Germline values: CDR1 SGHDT, CDR2 YYEEEE. CDR3 region: CASSERASGRMGADTQYF. The CDR3 DNA is TGTGCCAGCAGCGAGAGGGCTAGCGGGAGGATGGGAGCAGATACGCAGTATTTT.

This chain connects TRBV18 to TRBJ1-1; 9 bases fit TRBD1. V trimming: 6 bases; J trimming: 7 bases; junction bases outside the gene matches: 6. Germline V gives CDR1 KGHSH, CDR2 LQKENI. This CDR3 comprises 13 residues. CDR3 sequence (DNA): TGTGCCAGCTCCGGACAGGGGTCGGGTGAAGCTTTCTTT. Encoded protein: CASSGQGSGEAFF.

This chain uses TRBV5-5 with TRBJ1-5, with D maybe TRBD1 (6 bases). V lost 1 base, J lost 6 bases, and 11 bases lay in between. The CDR3 spans 14 residues. Germline V lookup: CDR1 SGHKS, CDR2 YYEKEE (reference sequence). CDR3 DNA sequence: TGTGCCAGCAGCTTGACGGGGGGCGGTCAGCCCCAGCATTTT. As protein: CASSLTGGGQPQHF. Complete variable domain (other parts from reference TRBV5-5 and TRBJ1-5): DAGVTQSPTHLIKTRGQQVTLRCSPISGHKSVSWYQQVLGQGPQFIFQYYEKEERGRGNFPDRFSARQFPNYSSELNVNALLLGDSALYLCASSLTGGGQPQHFGDGTRLSIL.

This clone was counted at least ten times. This chain uses TRBV19 with TRBJ2-1; TRBD2 aligns across 7 bases. V lost 6 bases to trimming and J lost 7 bases; unmatched junction nucleotides: 3. Germline CDR1 LNHDA, CDR2 SQIVND (reference sequence). This CDR3 comprises 12 residues. Here the CDR3 reads CASRGLWNEQFF. CDR3 nucleotide sequence: TGTGCCAGTAGGGGACTATGGAATGAGCAGTTCTTC.

The chain uses TRBV2 and TRBJ1-6; the match to TRBD1 covers 8 bases. CDR1 is SNHLY and CDR2 is FYNNEI in the germline V gene. There are 17 residues in the CDR3. Trimming at V came to 5 bases and at J to 5 bases, leaving 11 bases not matched to a gene. CDR3 region: CASSSGAGGLNNSPLHF. CDR3 in DNA: TGTGCCAGCAGTTCGGGCGCAGGGGGCCTAAATAATTCACCCCTCCACTTT.